This T cell receptor beta chain came from a study of blood T cell repertoires in COVID-19. Across the whole study: The origin of the acute and convalescent COVID-19 samples was the United States, Italy and Spain.

Germline CDR1 is LNHNV and CDR2 is YYDKDF (reference sequence). J gave up 4 bases and V 9 bases, and 16 bases lay outside the gene matches. The CDR3 runs 17 residues. Clones were read by immunoSEQ multiplex PCR, and TCRdb kept only the in-frame ones, dropping some. Among 200,000 to 250,000 clones, around 85% were seen once, and the ten largest hold over 3%. Material: PBMCs or T cells enriched from blood (not recorded which). The receptor comes from a woman between 45 and 60 years old in a cohort exposed to, infected with or recovered from COVID-19 (not recorded which). V is TRBV15 and J is TRBJ2-3, with 10 bases lining up with TRBD1. CDR3 sequence (DNA): TGTGCCACTATATCGGGACAGGGGTTTATAGGCTCAGATACGCAGTATTTT. It encodes CATISGQGFIGSDTQYF.